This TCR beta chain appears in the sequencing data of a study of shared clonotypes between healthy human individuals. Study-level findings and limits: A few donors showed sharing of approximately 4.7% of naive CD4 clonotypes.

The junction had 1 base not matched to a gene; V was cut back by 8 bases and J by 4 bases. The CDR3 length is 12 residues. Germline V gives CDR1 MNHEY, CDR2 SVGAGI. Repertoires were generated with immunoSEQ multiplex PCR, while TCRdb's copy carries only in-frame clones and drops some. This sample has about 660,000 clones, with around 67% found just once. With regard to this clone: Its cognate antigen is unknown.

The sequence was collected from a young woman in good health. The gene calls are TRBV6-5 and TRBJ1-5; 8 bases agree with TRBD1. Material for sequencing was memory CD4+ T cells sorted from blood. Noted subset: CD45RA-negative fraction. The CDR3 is CASRDRNQPQHF. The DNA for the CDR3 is TGTGCCAGCCGGGACAGGAATCAGCCCCAGCATTTT.